The source of this TCR beta chain is a study of cytomegalovirus exposure and HLA in healthy donors. Only in-frame clones appear in the TCRdb table, and some are missing; sequencing was by immunoSEQ multiplex PCR. The data contain about 64,000 clones, approximately 95% of them seen just once; the ten biggest clones take up 5.8%. The CDR3 is 17 residues long. The sequenced material came from PBMCs. The V gene is TRBV21-1, the J gene TRBJ1-1; the table calls TRBD1, which could not be checked here. TRBV21-1 constitutes a pseudogene. This TCR was sampled from a young woman in good health and CMV-seropositive. Written as DNA, the CDR3 is TGTGCCAGCAGCACCCCGTCCTCCGAGAGGGGGCGCACTGAAGCTTTCTTT. The encoded protein is CASSTPSSERGRTEAFF.